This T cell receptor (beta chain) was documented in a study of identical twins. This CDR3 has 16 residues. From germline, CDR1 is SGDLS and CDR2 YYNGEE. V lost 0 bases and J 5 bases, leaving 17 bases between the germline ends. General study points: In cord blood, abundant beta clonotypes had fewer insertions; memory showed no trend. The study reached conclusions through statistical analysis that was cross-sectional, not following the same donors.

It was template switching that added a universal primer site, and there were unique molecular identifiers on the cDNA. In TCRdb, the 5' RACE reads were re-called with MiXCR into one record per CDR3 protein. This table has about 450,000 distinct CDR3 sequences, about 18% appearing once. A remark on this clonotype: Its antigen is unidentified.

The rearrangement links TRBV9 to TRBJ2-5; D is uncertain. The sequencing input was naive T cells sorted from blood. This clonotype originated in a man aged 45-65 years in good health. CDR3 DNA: TGTGCCAGCAGCGTAGGTACAAACGTGTTACAGGAGACCCAGTACTTC. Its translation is CASSVGTNVLQETQYF.